The 32 T cell receptor beta chains presented below share a single source sample, sequenced in a study of blood T cell repertoires in COVID-19. Only in-frame clones appear in the TCRdb table, and some are missing; sequencing was by immunoSEQ multiplex PCR. Here the sample spans 50,000 to 65,000 clones, over 75% being singletons. The source material was peripheral blood. These receptors were taken from a man in his 70s with acute or convalescent COVID-19.

V is TRBV27 and J is TRBJ1-5, with TRBD1 matching over 9 bases. The J segment lost 5 bases and the V segment lost 6 bases, leaving 8 bases of the junction unmatched. This CDR3 contains 15 residues. Per germline, CDR1 MNHEY and CDR2 SMNVEV (reference sequence). The CDR3 nucleotides are TGTGCCAGCAGGTCCCGGGACAGGGTTGATCAGCCCCAGCATTTT. It yields the protein CASRSRDRVDQPQHF.

V usage is TRBV19 and J usage is TRBJ2-7, with TRBD1 matching over 9 bases. The V and J ends lost 3 bases and 1 base, in that order; junction bases with no gene match: 7. CDR1 and CDR2 (germline): LNHDA, SQIVND (reference sequence). This CDR3 is built from 16 residues. CDR3 sequence reads: CASSIGGTGPSYEQYF. DNA for the CDR3: TGTGCCAGTAGTATTGGCGGGACAGGGCCATCCTACGAGCAGTACTTC.

This chain uses TRBV10-3 with TRBJ2-7; 7 bases line up with TRBD1. Germline V lookup: CDR1 ENHRY, CDR2 SYGVKD. Germline trimming cut 3 bases from V and 0 bases from J; bases unmatched to any gene: 5. CDR3 length equals 15 residues. CDR3 amino acids: CAISDPDRSSYEQYF. CDR3 nucleotides: TGTGCCATCAGTGACCCGGACAGGAGCTCCTACGAGCAGTACTTC.

J is TRBJ1-3 and V is TRBV7-2, with 7 positions matching TRBD1. After removal of 6 bases from V and 6 bases from J, the junction contained 11 bases not matched to a gene. The CDR3 sequence is 15 residues long. CDR1 is SGHTA and CDR2 is FQGNSA in the germline V gene. The CDR3 region is CASSSVTGSANTIYF. CDR3 DNA sequence: TGTGCCAGCAGTTCTGTGACAGGGAGCGCAAACACCATATATTTT.

The chain carries TRBV4-1 and TRBJ1-2; a weak D match, TRBD1 (5 bases). Trimming stripped 0 bases from V and 4 bases from J, with 15 bases between. The CDR3 runs 16 residues. Germline assignment: CDR1 MGHRA and CDR2 YSYEKL. CDR3 DNA: TGCGCCAGCAGCCAAGATGTGGCGGGGAGGGGCTATGGCTACACCTTC. This translates into CASSQDVAGRGYGYTF.

This clone was found once. The chain's CDR3 is CATSRVGLGDGYTF. Written as DNA, the CDR3 is TGTGCCACCAGCAGAGTTGGCCTAGGAGATGGCTACACCTTC. The chain employs TRBV15 and TRBJ1-2; D not resolved. CDR1 is LNHNV, CDR2 YYDKDF, per germline (reference sequence). The CDR3 length is 14 residues. V was shortened by 1 base and J by 6 bases, with 12 bases between the two germline ends.

The rearrangement uses TRBV4-1 and TRBJ1-2; D remains ambiguous. Trimming cost V 4 bases and J 5 bases, with 14 bases left between them. The length of the CDR3 is 14 residues. Looked up from germline, CDR1 is MGHRA and CDR2 is YSYEKL. In DNA form, the CDR3 reads TGCGCCAGCAGCCTTGTGACGGAGGGTTATGGCTACACCTTC. Its translation: CASSLVTEGYGYTF.

This clone was observed once. This rearrangement joins TRBV7-6 to TRBJ2-5; TRBD2 matches 8 bases. The junction had 13 bases not matched to a gene; V was cut back by 4 bases and J by 3 bases. The germline CDR1 and CDR2 sequences are SGHVS and FNYEAQ. The CDR3 is 17 residues long. CDR3: CASSSALGSGEEETQYF. CDR3 in DNA: TGTGCCAGCAGCTCGGCGTTAGGTAGCGGGGAGGAAGAGACCCAGTACTTC. The entire variable domain, with the rest obtained from reference TRBV7-6 and TRBJ2-5, is as follows: GAGVSQSPRYKVTKRGQDVALRCDPISGHVSLYWYRQALGQGPEFLTYFNYEAQQDKSGLPNDRFSAERPEGSISTLTIQRTEQRDSAMYRCASSSALGSGEEETQYFGPGTRLLVL.

The chain joins TRBV5-1 to TRBJ2-3; 9 nucleotides agree with TRBD1. Unmatched junction bases numbered 6, after V lost 1 base and J lost 0 bases. The CDR3 is made up of 17 amino acids. CDR1 and CDR2 from the germline V gene are SGHRS and YFSETQ. The CDR3 DNA is TGCGCCAGCAGCTTGTTAAACAGGGGGCCTAGCACAGATACGCAGTATTTT. Its protein product is CASSLLNRGPSTDTQYF.

This chain connects TRBV7-9 to TRBJ2-7; D is undetermined. Trimming stripped 1 base from V and 0 bases from J, with 7 bases between. The germline gives CDR1 SEHNR, CDR2 FQNEAQ (reference sequence). CDR3 length: 14 amino acids. CDR3 region: CASSLVQNSYEQYF. CDR3 DNA: TGTGCCAGCAGCTTAGTGCAGAACTCCTACGAGCAGTACTTC.

The chain joins TRBV30 to TRBJ1-6; D is unresolved. The V end was cut by 7 bases, the J end by 6 bases, with 13 bases between. The CDR3 sequence is 13 residues long. Germline lookup yields CDR1 GTSNPN and CDR2 SVGIG (reference sequence). CDR3 sequence: CAYCGQSNSPLHF. CDR3 nucleotides: TGTGCCTATTGTGGTCAGTCTAATTCACCCCTCCACTTT.

This clone was recorded a few times. The chain recombines TRBV5-1 with TRBJ1-1, with a tentative D call TRBD1 (6 bases). Germline V gene sequence: CDR1 SGHRS, CDR2 YFSETQ. V was clipped by 4 bases and J by 4 bases, with 14 bases between them. The CDR3 runs to 14 residues. CDR3 amino acids: CASSLYGTTTEAFF. CDR3 sequence (DNA): TGCGCCAGCAGCCTATACGGGACAACCACTGAAGCTTTCTTT.

This chain links TRBV6-5 with TRBJ2-1, with 10 positions matching TRBD1. The V and J ends lost 0 bases and 1 base, in that order; junction bases with no gene match: 0. Germline CDR1 MNHEY, CDR2 SVGAGI. The CDR3 has 16 residues. CDR3 residues: CASSYSDRGSYNEQFF. The CDR3 nucleotides are TGTGCCAGCAGTTACTCGGACAGGGGGTCCTACAATGAGCAGTTCTTC.

The V and J genes are TRBV6-1 and TRBJ1-4; D gene unclear. The CDR3 runs 15 residues. CDR1 and CDR2 from the germline V gene are MNHNS and SASEGT. V gave up 3 bases and J gave up 0 bases, with 8 bases separating them. DNA of the CDR3: TGTGCCAGCAGTGAGTCTACTGCAACTAATGAAAAACTGTTTTTT. Protein sequence: CASSESTATNEKLFF.

V gene TRBV28 combines with J gene TRBJ1-1; 8 bases are shared with TRBD1. Trimming removed 4 bases from V and 3 bases from J; junction bases left unmatched: 10. Per germline, CDR1 MDHEN and CDR2 SYDVKM. The CDR3 consists of 16 residues. CDR3 sequence: CASSSGWQGAYTEAFF. CDR3 sequence (DNA): TGTGCCAGCAGTTCTGGGTGGCAGGGGGCATACACTGAAGCTTTCTTT.

The chain recombines TRBV5-4 with TRBJ2-3, with D possibly matching TRBD1 (5 bases). CDR1 and CDR2 from the germline V gene are SGHNT and YYREEE (reference sequence). This CDR3 comprises 15 residues. V was shortened by 5 bases and J by 1 base, with 14 bases between the two germline ends. CDR3 sequence reads: CASRLERTRTDTQYF. The DNA of the CDR3 is TGTGCCAGCAGACTCGAACGGACACGCACAGATACGCAGTATTTT.

The J gene is TRBJ2-5, the V gene TRBV6-5; D not resolved. Trimming removed 0 bases from V and 5 bases from J, with 7 bases in between. The CDR3 has 13 residues. Germline loops: CDR1 MNHEY, CDR2 SVGAGI. The CDR3 loop is CASSYSRSETQYF. The CDR3 coding sequence is TGTGCCAGCAGTTACTCGAGGTCGGAGACCCAGTACTTC.

V gene TRBV6-1 combines with J gene TRBJ1-4; TRBD1 matches at 10 bases. Trimming cost V 6 bases and J 8 bases; bases outside gene matches: 9. This CDR3 is 15 amino acids long. Per the germline V gene, CDR1 is MNHNS and CDR2 is SASEGT. The CDR3 nucleotides read TGTGCCAGCAGACAAGGGACAGGGGAGAACGAAAAACTGTTTTTT. Its translation: CASRQGTGENEKLFF.

The rearrangement joins TRBV30 to TRBJ1-4; a weak D match, TRBD1 (6 bases). The CDR3 has 14 amino acids. Per germline, CDR1 GTSNPN and CDR2 SVGIG (reference sequence). Deletions cut 4 bases from V and 7 bases from J, with 16 bases between. The DNA for the CDR3 is TGTGCCTGGACCCTACAGGGCGGCGTTGAAAAACTGTTTTTT. Translating it yields CAWTLQGGVEKLFF.

The chain carries TRBV5-6 and TRBJ1-1, with a tentative D call TRBD1 (5 bases). Germline V gives CDR1 SGHDT, CDR2 YYEEEE. Trimming pared 1 base from V and 7 bases from J, leaving 17 bases between. The CDR3 runs 15 residues. The CDR3 DNA is TGTGCCAGCAGCTTGCTCCGGACACTCGACGGTGAAGCTTTCTTT. It encodes CASSLLRTLDGEAFF.

The V gene is TRBV6-2 or TRBV6-3, the J gene TRBJ2-1; 9 positions match TRBD2. This CDR3 region has 19 residues. Germline loops: CDR1 MNHEY, CDR2 SVGEGT. Unmatched junction bases numbered 14, after V lost 5 bases and J lost 0 bases. The chain's CDR3 is CASSPSWSGGPTSYNEQFF. The DNA of the CDR3 is TGTGCCAGCAGTCCCTCCTGGAGCGGGGGGCCCACCTCCTACAATGAGCAGTTCTTC.

The rearrangement uses TRBV18 and TRBJ2-5; unclear D gene. V gave up 0 bases and J gave up 5 bases, with 7 bases separating them. The CDR3 loop spans 13 amino acids. The germline V gene has CDR1 KGHSH and CDR2 LQKENI. The CDR3 sequence is CASSPPRVETQYF. The DNA of the CDR3 is TGTGCCAGCTCACCACCGAGAGTGGAGACCCAGTACTTC.

V usage is TRBV5-8 and J usage is TRBJ1-6; 7 nucleotides match TRBD1. There are 16 residues in the CDR3. The germline gives CDR1 SGHTS, CDR2 YDEGEE. The J segment lost 9 bases and the V segment lost 2 bases, leaving 11 bases of the junction unmatched. The CDR3 spells CASSFRLGGRGSPLHF. CDR3 DNA: TGTGCCAGCAGCTTTCGGTTAGGGGGCAGGGGTTCACCCCTCCACTTT.

This sequence joins TRBV4-1 and TRBJ2-3, with 11 bases aligning to TRBD2. V lost 5 bases to trimming and J lost 8 bases; unmatched junction nucleotides: 12. Germline V CDR1 and CDR2: MGHRA, YSYEKL. The CDR3 runs to 16 residues. The CDR3 protein is CASSSPGLADPGTQYF. Here the CDR3 DNA reads TGCGCCAGCAGCTCTCCGGGACTAGCGGACCCCGGTACGCAGTATTTT.

This clone was recorded only once. This chain links TRBV19 with TRBJ2-7, with a possible D match to TRBD2 (5 bases). The CDR3 covers 13 residues. V lost 1 base to trimming and J lost 6 bases, with 10 bases between them. Germline CDR1 is LNHDA and CDR2 is SQIVND (reference sequence). The CDR3 reads CASSIVGGGEQYF. The CDR3, as DNA: TGTGCCAGTAGTATAGTCGGAGGCGGCGAGCAGTACTTC.

The genes are TRBV7-2 and TRBJ2-1, with 7 bases identical to TRBD1. The germline gives CDR1 SGHTA, CDR2 FQGNSA. Trimming at V came to 5 bases and at J to 12 bases, leaving 13 bases not matched to a gene. CDR3 length equals 14 residues. The CDR3 region is CASSPRGGPVWQFF. The CDR3 DNA reads as TGTGCCAGCAGCCCTCGAGGGGGCCCGGTCTGGCAGTTCTTC. Combining the CDR3 with reference TRBV7-2 and TRBJ2-1 gives the whole variable domain GAGVSQSPSNKVTEKGKDVELRCDPISGHTALYWYRQSLGQGLEFLIYFQGNSAPDKSGLPSDRFSAERTGGSVSTLTIQRTQQEDSAVYLCASSPRGGPVWQFFGPGTRLTVL.

The V and J genes are TRBV5-8 and TRBJ2-3; TRBD2 aligns across 9 bases. Germline CDR1 SGHTS, CDR2 YDEGEE. V shed 4 bases, J shed 5 bases, and the junction held 11 bases outside the gene matches. This CDR3 contains 16 residues. CDR3 sequence: CASSPNGRGGRDTQYF. For the CDR3, the DNA is TGTGCCAGCAGCCCGAACGGGCGGGGGGGACGAGATACGCAGTATTTT.

V is TRBV28 and J is TRBJ1-5; no clear D gene. There are 15 residues in the CDR3. CDR1 is MDHEN, CDR2 SYDVKM, per germline. Trimming cost V 3 bases and J 10 bases, with 19 bases left between them. CDR3 coding DNA: TGTGCCAGCAGTTTTATAGAAAAACCCCTAAACCCCCAGCATTTT. This gives the protein CASSFIEKPLNPQHF.

The chain employs TRBV7-9 and TRBJ2-1; 14 nucleotides agree with TRBD2. Per germline, CDR1 SEHNR and CDR2 FQNEAQ (reference sequence). This CDR3 is 17 amino acids long. Germline trimming cut 5 bases from V and 9 bases from J; bases unmatched to any gene: 12. The CDR3 coding sequence is TGTGCCAGCAGCCCCGGGACTAGCGGGGGCCGAACGACTGAGCAGTTCTTC. It encodes CASSPGTSGGRTTEQFF. The whole variable domain, remainder taken from reference TRBV7-9 and TRBJ2-1, is DTGVSQNPRHKITKRGQNVTFRCDPISEHNRLYWYRQTLGQGPEFLTYFQNEAQLEKSRLLSDRFSAERPKGSFSTLEIQRTEQGDSAMYLCASSPGTSGGRTTEQFFGPGTRLTVL.

V and J are TRBV2 and TRBJ1-2, with a possible D match to TRBD1 (6 bases). V was clipped by 4 bases and J by 6 bases, with 9 bases between them. The germline CDR1 and CDR2 sequences are SNHLY and FYNNEI. This CDR3 comprises 12 residues. The CDR3 is CASSAQGHGYTF. Here the CDR3 DNA reads TGTGCCAGCAGTGCACAGGGTCATGGCTACACCTTC.

This clone appeared a single time. The V call is TRBV7-9, the J call TRBJ1-3; a weak D match, TRBD1 (6 bases). V dropped 4 bases and J dropped 0 bases, with 7 bases sitting between them. The CDR3 totals 14 residues. Germline CDR1 and CDR2: SEHNR and FQNEAQ (reference sequence). The CDR3 sequence: CASSSGVSGNTIYF. In nucleotides, the CDR3 is TGTGCCAGCAGCTCAGGGGTCTCTGGAAACACCATATATTTT.

The DNA for the CDR3 is TGCAGCGTTGAGGTAACAGGGCGCGGTAAGACCCAGTACTTC. This translates into CSVEVTGRGKTQYF. V is TRBV29-1 and J is TRBJ2-5, with D perhaps matching TRBD1 (6 bases). The germline CDR1 and CDR2 sequences are SQVTM and ANQGSEA. This CDR3 has 14 amino acids. The V end was cut by 3 bases, the J end by 6 bases, with 17 bases between.